This T cell receptor beta chain was identified in a study of cytomegalovirus exposure and HLA in healthy donors. Overall study results and limits: Several top significant clusters appeared, in a later analysis, to be linked to common viral pathogens.

Concerning this clone itself: Its cognate antigen is unknown.

The CDR3 loop spans 14 amino acids. The germline V and J ends were trimmed by 0 bases and 2 bases, with 11 bases remaining between them. Germline assignment: CDR1 GTSNPN and CDR2 SVGIG (reference sequence). 13 Jbeta primers and 60 Vbeta primers were used for the PCR. Using immunoSEQ multiplex PCR, the repertoire was profiled, and TCRdb retains in-frame clones only, with some absent. The sample records around 110,000 clones, approximately 84% being singletons. This sequence originates from a man in his thirties or forties in good health and CMV-seronegative. The source material was PBMCs. The J gene is TRBJ2-7, the V gene TRBV30; weak D call: TRBD2 (6 bases). This CDR3 reads CAWSVLAGAYEQYF. The CDR3 nucleotides are TGTGCCTGGAGTGTACTAGCTGGTGCCTACGAGCAGTACTTC.